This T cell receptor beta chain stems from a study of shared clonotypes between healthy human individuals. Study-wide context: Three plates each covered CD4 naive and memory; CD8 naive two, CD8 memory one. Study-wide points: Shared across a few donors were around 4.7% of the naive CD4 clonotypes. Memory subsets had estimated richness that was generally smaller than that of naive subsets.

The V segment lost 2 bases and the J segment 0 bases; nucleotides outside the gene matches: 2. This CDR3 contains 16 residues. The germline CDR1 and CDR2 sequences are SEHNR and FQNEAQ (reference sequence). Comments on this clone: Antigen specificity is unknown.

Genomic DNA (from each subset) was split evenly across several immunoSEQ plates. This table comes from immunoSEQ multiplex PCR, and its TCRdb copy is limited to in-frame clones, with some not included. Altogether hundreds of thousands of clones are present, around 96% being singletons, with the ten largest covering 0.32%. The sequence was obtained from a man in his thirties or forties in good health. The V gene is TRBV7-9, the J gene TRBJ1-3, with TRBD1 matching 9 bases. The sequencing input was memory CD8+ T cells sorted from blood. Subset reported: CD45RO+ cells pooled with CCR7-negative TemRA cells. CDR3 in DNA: TGTGCCAGCAGCTTACCGGGACAGGGCTCTGGAAACACCATATATTTT. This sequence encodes CASSLPGQGSGNTIYF.